This note documents a single T cell receptor beta chain sequence. There is no known antigen for this receptor. No base quality information exists; no much larger clone differs at one position. Per the publication, the time point label means: baseline before first vaccination. The treatment or condition label here, explained by the study, means: meningococcal conjugate vaccine given as trial control. Vaccinee samples came from UK trials COV001 and COV002, including a single-blind randomized controlled phase 2/3 trial of AZD1222 (ChAdOx1 nCoV-19) in healthy adults. For TCRbeta chain sequencing, PBMC samples were collected from trial participants at day 0 and at day 28 after the second dose. This sample was taken from a study of T cell responses to AZD1222 COVID-19 vaccine (dated by TCRdb to about 2021). With respect to the entire study: A total of 233 trial participants underwent TCR sequencing, of whom nearly 210 received two doses of AZD1222 and around 26 received two doses of the MenACWY control vaccine. Trial participants were enrolled by age into subgroups of 18-55, 56-69 and 70-plus years, and roughly 160, 29 and 62 TCR-sequenced participants, respectively, were included in these subgroups. On the study overall, not on this receptor specifically: Most participants were white British and females outnumbered males, and the authors suggested that clonal diversity may have been underestimated. Conclusions about previously exposed vaccinees are limited because only six or seven AZD1222 recipients were SARS-CoV-2 seropositive at baseline. After two AZD1222 doses, spike-specific TCR breadth and depth were significantly higher than at day 0 and than in MenACWY recipients. Reportedly, almost half of the unique spike-specific TCRs recognized epitopes lying outside the regions that are mutated in the B.1.351 and B.1.1.7 variants. The whole spike protein was spanned by vaccine-associated CD4 TCRs, and dominant responses were seen in regions 160-218 and 743-854. Because no day 14 peak-response samples were available, the repertoires could be characterized only after the peak T cell response. In the small 56-69-year group, the increase in depth fell short of significance, most likely because of low power.

The CDR3 regions of human TCRbeta chains were subjected to immunosequencing. The original methods were these. Repertoire TCRs were checked for matches against a reference library of SARS-CoV-2-specific TCRs that had been generated using the MIRA antigen-specificity platform. Breadth meant the fraction of unique TCRs that were SARS-CoV-2-associated, whereas depth meant the fraction of total T cells that were SARS-CoV-2-associated. Each spike-specific TCR was assigned to its reactive spike region and to a CD4 or CD8 class using the MIRA data. Log10-transformed breadth and depth values were compared by one-way ANOVA with Sidak's multiple comparisons tests. TCRdb stores this immuneACCESS table with in-frame sequences only. Part of the clones is absent; in the studies checked, under half of the shortfall reflects unresolved V genes, and no reason is known for the rest. The V and J calls and clone size come from that table; D and trimming were worked out from the DNA. This sample holds 150,000 or so clones; approximately 90% were observed only once. Jointly, the top ten make up roughly 3.5% of the sample.

CDR1 is given as MNHEY and CDR2 as SMNVEV, both from the germline V gene (reference sequence). From its cysteine to its phenylalanine, the CDR3 spans 16 amino acids. The entry retains the CDR3 DNA only, 48 bases that are in frame from base 1. Trimming leaves V shorter by 0 bases and J shorter by 1 base, with the junction holding 1 base beyond the gene matches. The source is an adult in good health. The chain is encoded by TRBV27 joined to TRBJ2-1, with 9 middle bases fitting TRBD1. Material: peripheral blood, obtained on day 0 of MenACWY control vaccination. Here is the DNA: TGTGCCAGCAGTTTATCGGGGACAGGGTCCTACAATGAGCAGTTCTTC. Its protein reads: CASSLSGTGSYNEQFF.